The sequence of this TCR beta chain was determined in a study of PD-1 blockade in mismatch repair-deficient tumors. This clone was seen only a few times. The table came from immunoSEQ multiplex PCR; TCRdb's copy has only in-frame clones and leaves some out. Here the sample spans around 9,400 clones, around 85% being singletons. Germline V gene data show CDR1 as LGHNT and CDR2 as FRNRAP. Trimming removed 6 bases from V and 4 bases from J; junction bases left unmatched: 17. CDR3 length: 17 amino acids. The V call is TRBV12-5, the J call TRBJ2-7, with 8 bases aligning to TRBD1. Sample: PBMCs, taken about 47 weeks after starting pembrolizumab. The sequence derives from an adult with mismatch repair-deficient cancer. The DNA for the CDR3 is TGTGCTAGTGGATCCGGGCCCAAGACAGGGGTGGAGTACGAGCAGTACTTC. It translates to CASGSGPKTGVEYEQYF.